This TCR beta chain derives from a study of blood T cell repertoires in COVID-19. Whole-study context: Collection of acute and convalescent COVID-19 samples took place in the United States, Italy and Spain. The analysed material was cDNA or gDNA that came from T cells, B-cell-depleted T cells, or PBMCs.

It was during active infection that Seattle patients were enrolled and then longitudinally followed. Per the original methods: Reference gene primer amplification yielded estimated nucleated cell counts. Sequencing was performed with immunoSEQ multiplex PCR; in TCRdb, only in-frame clones are kept and a portion is missing. V, J and clone size reflect that table, while D and trimming were determined from the DNA. The data contain 65,000 to 70,000 clones, around 85% of them singletons. The germline V gene has CDR1 MNHNS and CDR2 SASEGT. There are 15 residues in the CDR3. V was clipped by 0 bases and J by 2 bases, with 11 bases between them.

The V call is TRBV6-1, the J call TRBJ2-7, with D tentatively TRBD1 (5 bases). The sample consisted of peripheral blood. This sequence was found in a man aged 40-49 years with COVID-19, enrolled during active disease. CDR3 residues: CASSEALGEPYEQYF. CDR3 sequence (DNA): TGTGCCAGCAGTGAAGCGTTAGGGGAACCCTACGAGCAGTACTTC.